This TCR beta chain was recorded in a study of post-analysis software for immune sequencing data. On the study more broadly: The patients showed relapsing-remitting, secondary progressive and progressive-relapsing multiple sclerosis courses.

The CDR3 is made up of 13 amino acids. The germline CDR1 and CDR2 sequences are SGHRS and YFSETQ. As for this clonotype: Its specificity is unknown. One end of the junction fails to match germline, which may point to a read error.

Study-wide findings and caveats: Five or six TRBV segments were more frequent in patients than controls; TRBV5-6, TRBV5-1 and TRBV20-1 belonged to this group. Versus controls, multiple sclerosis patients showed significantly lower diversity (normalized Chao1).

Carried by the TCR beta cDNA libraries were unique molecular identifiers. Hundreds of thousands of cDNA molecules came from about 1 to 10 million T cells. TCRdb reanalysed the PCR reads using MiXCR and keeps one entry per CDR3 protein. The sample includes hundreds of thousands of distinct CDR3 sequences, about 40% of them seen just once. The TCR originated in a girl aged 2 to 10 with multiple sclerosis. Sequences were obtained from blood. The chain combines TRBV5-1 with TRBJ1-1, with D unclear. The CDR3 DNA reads TGTGCCAGCAGCTTAGCGGGCAACACTGAAGCTTTCTTT. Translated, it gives CASSLAGNTEAFF.